One and the same sample provided the 21 T cell receptor beta chains below, sequenced in a study of a mutant IDH1 vaccine in newly diagnosed glioma. The time point denotes: week 5, during vaccination. Vaccination comprised doses that each held 300 ug of mutant IDH1 20-mer peptide, plus topical imiquimod. No antigen has been assigned to these receptors. TCRdb's copy holds only in-frame clones and misses some; the assay was immunoSEQ multiplex PCR. The data show approximately 76,000 clones, about 91% seen once. The sample consisted of PBMCs, taken from a glioma patient whose treatment included an IDH1 peptide vaccine. These receptors originate from a woman aged 45 to 65 with glioma.

The chain employs TRBV11-3 and TRBJ2-1; no firm D call. V was clipped by 1 base and J by 0 bases, with 10 bases between them. Germline CDR1 is SGHNT and CDR2 is YENEEA. The CDR3 runs 16 residues. This CDR3 reads CASSLVPQSSYNEQFF. The CDR3 DNA sequence: TGTGCCAGCAGCTTAGTACCTCAGAGCTCCTACAATGAGCAGTTCTTC.

This chain uses TRBV20-1 with TRBJ2-5; D is undetermined. The CDR3 runs to 11 residues. V gave up 6 bases and J gave up 0 bases, with 5 bases separating them. CDR1 is DFQATT, CDR2 SNEGSKA, per germline (reference sequence). CDR3 region: CSATDQETQYF. The CDR3 DNA is TGCAGTGCCACGGACCAAGAGACCCAGTACTTC.

V gene TRBV10-3 combines with J gene TRBJ1-5, with 9 bases that match TRBD1. This CDR3 contains 14 residues. The junction had 8 bases not matched to a gene; V was cut back by 8 bases and J by 6 bases. In germline, CDR1 is ENHRY, CDR2 SYGVKD. CDR3 loop: CAIGGGQGRQPQHF. The CDR3 nucleotides are TGTGCCATCGGAGGGGGACAGGGTCGTCAGCCCCAGCATTTT.

The rearrangement joins TRBV28 to TRBJ2-7; tentative D call: TRBD1 (8 bases). Trimming took 4 bases from V and 5 from J, leaving 15 bases between them. CDR1 and CDR2 (germline): MDHEN, SYDVKM. There are 14 residues in the CDR3. DNA of the CDR3: TGTGCCAGCAGTTGGGGGGGACAGGCGAACGAGCAGTACTTC. Its protein product is CASSWGGQANEQYF.

This clone showed up just once. CDR3 sequence reads: CASIRGQVAYEQYF. The CDR3 DNA follows: TGTGCCAGCATCCGGGGACAGGTTGCCTACGAGCAGTACTTC. The chain is built from TRBV2 and TRBJ2-7; 8 nucleotides line up with TRBD1. Germline assignment: CDR1 SNHLY and CDR2 FYNNEI. Germline trimming cut 7 bases from V and 2 bases from J; bases unmatched to any gene: 7. The CDR3 spans 14 residues.

This clone was detected only a few times. This chain uses TRBV21-1 with TRBJ2-7; the table's D call of TRBD1 was not tested on the DNA. TRBV21-1 is a pseudogene. The CDR3 has 14 residues. The CDR3 region has the DNA TGTGCCAGCAGCAAAACAGGGGGCAAGTACGAGCAGTACTTC. It specifies CASSKTGGKYEQYF.

The chain has TRBV9 and TRBJ2-3; D assignment may be TRBD1 or TRBD2 (5 bases each). Looked up from germline, CDR1 is SGDLS and CDR2 is YYNGEE. Trimming removed 1 base at V and 3 bases at J, with 15 bases between. The CDR3 sequence is 16 residues long. The CDR3 coding sequence is TGTGCCAGCAGCGTAAATGTGGGAGAGGGGACAGATACGCAGTATTTT. This translates into CASSVNVGEGTDTQYF.

The chain uses TRBV2 and TRBJ2-7, with D unresolved. Trimming took 5 bases from V and 3 from J, leaving 2 bases between them. The CDR3 contains 10 residues. CDR1 and CDR2 (germline): SNHLY, FYNNEI. The DNA of the CDR3 is TGTGCCAGCAGTTACTACGAGCAGTACTTC. It is translated as CASSYYEQYF.

This clone was detected only once. The chain couples TRBV2 to TRBJ2-6; no firm D call. Germline V lookup: CDR1 SNHLY, CDR2 FYNNEI. Trimming cost V 6 bases and J 4 bases, with 1 base left between them. There are 11 residues in the CDR3. DNA of the CDR3: TGTGCCAGCAGGGGGGCCAACGTCCTGACTTTC. Its protein product is CASRGANVLTF.

CDR3 in amino acids: CASSTGWFYNEQFF. CDR3 sequence (DNA): TGTGCCAGCAGTACAGGGTGGTTCTACAATGAGCAGTTCTTC. This chain uses TRBV28 with TRBJ2-1; a weak D match, TRBD1 (6 bases). The CDR3 loop spans 14 amino acids. CDR1 is MDHEN and CDR2 is SYDVKM in the germline V gene. Trimming left V 5 bases short and J 3 bases short, with 11 bases between.

This chain uses TRBV29-1 with TRBJ2-7; 7 bases match TRBD2. This CDR3 has 13 residues. V lost 3 bases to trimming and J lost 8 bases; unmatched junction nucleotides: 10. The germline V gene has CDR1 SQVTM and CDR2 ANQGSEA. The CDR3 DNA follows: TGCAGCGTTGAGACTAGCTGGGACTGGAAGCAGTACTTC. Its protein is CSVETSWDWKQYF.

Concerning this clone itself: This sample includes further DNA sequences coding for the same CDR3. The V and J genes are TRBV5-4 and TRBJ2-4; 14 nucleotides agree with TRBD2. This CDR3 has 17 residues. CDR1 and CDR2 (germline): SGHNT, YYREEE (reference sequence). J lost 7 bases, V lost 0 bases, and 6 bases had no gene match. The CDR3: CASSLGLAGGPRNIQYF. The CDR3 DNA is TGTGCCAGCAGCTTGGGACTAGCGGGAGGGCCTAGGAACATTCAGTACTTC. Combining the CDR3 with reference TRBV5-4 and TRBJ2-4 gives the whole variable domain ETGVTQSPTHLIKTRGQQVTLRCSSQSGHNTVSWYQQALGQGPQFIFQYYREEENGRGNFPPRFSGLQFPNYSSELNVNALELDDSALYLCASSLGLAGGPRNIQYFGAGTRLSVL.

J is TRBJ1-1 and V is TRBV19; TRBD1 matches 9 bases. The germline CDR1 and CDR2 sequences are LNHDA and SQIVND (reference sequence). V was pared by 7 bases and J by 4 bases, with 16 bases of the junction left unmatched. There are 17 residues in the CDR3. This CDR3 is CASTGGQGQYFITEAFF. CDR3 nucleotides: TGTGCCAGTACTGGGGGACAGGGTCAGTACTTTATCACTGAAGCTTTCTTT.

This clone was counted once. V and J are TRBV18 and TRBJ1-2; no clear D. Germline values: CDR1 KGHSH, CDR2 LQKENI. The CDR3 totals 14 residues. V lost 0 bases, J lost 8 bases, and 13 bases lay in between. In DNA form, the CDR3 reads TGTGCCAGCTCACCACCGCTGGAACAAATCGGCTACACCTTC. It codes for CASSPPLEQIGYTF.

V gene TRBV28 combines with J gene TRBJ1-2; D possibly corresponds to TRBD1 (5 bases). The CDR3 consists of 11 residues. Per germline, CDR1 MDHEN and CDR2 SYDVKM. V lost 5 bases to trimming and J lost 5 bases, with 6 bases between them. CDR3 sequence: CASSQGYGYTF. CDR3 DNA sequence: TGTGCCAGCAGTCAGGGTTATGGCTACACCTTC.

V usage is TRBV15 and J usage is TRBJ2-5, with 7 bases identical to TRBD2. The length of the CDR3 is 17 residues. The junction had 12 bases not matched to a gene; V was cut back by 0 bases and J by 5 bases. CDR1 and CDR2 from the germline V gene are LNHNV and YYDKDF (reference sequence). Here the CDR3 reads CATSRDRTSAAGETQYF. The CDR3 nucleotides are TGTGCCACCAGCAGAGATCGAACTAGCGCGGCTGGGGAGACCCAGTACTTC.

The chain combines TRBV7-2 with TRBJ2-7, with D maybe TRBD1 (6 bases). The V gene lost 1 base and the J gene lost 2 bases, with 9 bases spanning the gap. The CDR3 is made up of 14 amino acids. Germline V lookup: CDR1 SGHTA, CDR2 FQGNSA. CDR3 amino acids: CASSLGQAPYEQYF. In DNA, the CDR3 is TGTGCCAGCAGCTTAGGACAGGCCCCCTACGAGCAGTACTTC.

The rearrangement uses TRBV7-9 and TRBJ1-4; possibly TRBD1 for D (5 bases). Trimming shortened V by 0 bases and J by 5 bases, and 7 bases separated the two germline ends. The germline CDR1 and CDR2 sequences are SEHNR and FQNEAQ (reference sequence). The CDR3 is 14 residues long. The CDR3 region is CASSLARGNEKLFF. CDR3 bases: TGTGCCAGCAGCTTAGCGCGGGGGAATGAAAAACTGTTTTTT. Combining the CDR3 with reference TRBV7-9 and TRBJ1-4 gives the whole variable domain DTGVSQNPRHKITKRGQNVTFRCDPISEHNRLYWYRQTLGQGPEFLTYFQNEAQLEKSRLLSDRFSAERPKGSFSTLEIQRTEQGDSAMYLCASSLARGNEKLFFGSGTQLSVL.

The V gene is TRBV2, the J gene TRBJ1-5; perhaps TRBD1 as D (5 bases). The germline gives CDR1 SNHLY, CDR2 FYNNEI. This CDR3 has 17 amino acids. With 0 bases removed from V and 0 bases from J, the gap between germline ends came to 12 bases. CDR3 sequence reads: CASSEAGLGDSNQPQHF. The CDR3 bases are TGTGCCAGCAGTGAAGCGGGACTGGGCGATAGCAATCAGCCCCAGCATTTT.

V gene TRBV19 combines with J gene TRBJ2-5; 10 bases are shared with TRBD1. CDR3 length: 13 amino acids. CDR1 LNHDA and CDR2 SQIVND come from the germline V gene (reference sequence). V was clipped by 5 bases and J by 4 bases; unmatched bases: 1. The CDR3 protein is CASSGTGVETQYF. The CDR3 DNA reads TGTGCCAGTAGTGGGACAGGGGTAGAGACCCAGTACTTC.

This clone was recorded once. The rearrangement joins TRBV19 to TRBJ1-1; no clear D gene. The ends were cut back, 1 base at V and 6 bases at J, with 9 bases in the middle. Per the germline V gene, CDR1 is LNHDA and CDR2 is SQIVND (reference sequence). This CDR3 region has 13 residues. The CDR3 loop reads CASSIVGTPEAFF. CDR3 nucleotide sequence: TGTGCCAGTAGTATAGTTGGAACCCCTGAAGCTTTCTTT.